The 20 T cell receptor beta chains below come from one sample, sequenced in a study of early T cells in non-severe SARS-CoV-2 infection (dated by TCRdb to the early 2020s). Libraries were constructed by 5' RACE. Sequencing relied on a NextSeq 500. The public reads were reanalyzed by TCRdb: fastp trimming at Q25, MiXCR alignment, in-frame beta chains only. Every distinct CDR3 protein forms one entry, paired with its most common genes and DNA. For this sample there are 80,000 to 100,000 distinct CDR3 sequences; 11% appear just once. Together, the top ten hold around 4.8% of the sample. Sequencing used whole blood, obtained at baseline. These receptors all stem from an adult who was a healthcare worker with PCR-confirmed SARS-CoV-2 infection or an uninfected control (not recorded which).

This clonotype was detected a few times. The chain carries TRBV5-1 and TRBJ1-1, with TRBD1 as a possible D gene (5 bases). V was trimmed by 3 bases and J by 1 base, leaving 13 bases between them. CDR1 is SGHRS and CDR2 is YFSETQ in the germline V gene. The CDR3 loop spans 15 amino acids. Here the CDR3 DNA reads TGCGCCAGCAGCTCGCAGGGTAGGGGGAACACTGAAGCTTTCTTT. It is translated as CASSSQGRGNTEAFF.

This clonotype has only a few counts. The chain is built from TRBV7-2 and TRBJ2-3; D remains ambiguous. The germline CDR1 and CDR2 sequences are SGHTA and FQGNSA. This CDR3 has 13 residues. Trimming cost V 5 bases and J 2 bases, with 8 bases left between them. As DNA, the CDR3 is TGTGCCAGCAGCCGGCCGACCACAGATACGCAGTATTTT. Its protein is CASSRPTTDTQYF.

This sequence joins TRBV5-5 and TRBJ2-3; no firm D call. The CDR3 contains 14 residues. In germline, CDR1 is SGHKS, CDR2 YYEKEE (reference sequence). Trimming took off 2 bases at V and 2 bases at J, with 9 bases between the two ends. The CDR3 DNA reads TGTGCCAGCAGCTTCCTCGAATCCACAGATACGCAGTATTTT. Amino acids: CASSFLESTDTQYF.

This chain links TRBV29-1 with TRBJ2-5, with TRBD2 matching 9 bases. With 4 bases clipped from V and 4 bases from J, the junction kept 10 bases outside the gene matches. Germline-derived CDR1 and CDR2 are SQVTM and ANQGSEA. This CDR3 contains 15 residues. The CDR3 region has the DNA TGCAGCGTTGGCGTGTCGGGTAGCGGGGGAGAGACCCAGTACTTC. It encodes CSVGVSGSGGETQYF.

The table lists this clonotype with many counts. The chain uses TRBV12-3 or TRBV12-4 and TRBJ2-3; 9 bases map to TRBD2. The CDR3 spans 16 residues. The ends lost 1 base at V and 3 bases at J; junction bases unmatched: 5. Here the CDR3 reads CASSLGPAGGTDTQYF. Written as DNA, the CDR3 is TGTGCCAGCAGTTTAGGCCCAGCGGGGGGTACAGATACGCAGTATTTT.

This clonotype has a count of ten or more. The J gene is TRBJ2-3, the V gene TRBV7-8; D possibly corresponds to TRBD1 (6 bases). The germline CDR1 and CDR2 sequences are SGHVS and FQNEAQ. The V end lost 5 bases, the J end lost 9 bases, and 12 bases lay between the germline ends. CDR3 length: 12 amino acids. DNA for the CDR3: TGTGCCAGCAGCCATGGACAGCCCACGCAGTATTTT. It is translated as CASSHGQPTQYF.

Many counts were recorded for this clonotype. CDR3 region: CASSLGQGTTGELFF. CDR3 nucleotides: TGTGCCAGCAGCCTCGGACAGGGGACCACCGGGGAGCTGTTTTTT. The chain carries TRBV7-9 and TRBJ2-2; the match to TRBD1 covers 9 bases. CDR3 length: 15 residues. Germline-derived CDR1 and CDR2 are SEHNR and FQNEAQ (reference sequence). V trimming: 5 bases; J trimming: 4 bases; junction bases outside the gene matches: 5.

This clonotype has at least ten counts. The genes are TRBV5-5 and TRBJ1-2, with 7 positions matching TRBD1. The V and J ends lost 4 bases and 5 bases, in that order; junction bases with no gene match: 8. The CDR3 loop spans 14 amino acids. Germline V CDR1 and CDR2: SGHKS, YYEKEE (reference sequence). The CDR3 region is CASSQQTGPYGYTF. In DNA, the CDR3 is TGTGCCAGCAGCCAGCAGACAGGGCCGTATGGCTACACCTTC.

This clonotype was counted many times. The chain recombines TRBV29-1 with TRBJ1-1; D is uncertain. Trimming removed 4 bases from V and 0 bases from J, with 9 bases in between. The length of the CDR3 is 13 residues. CDR1 and CDR2 from the germline V gene are SQVTM and ANQGSEA. The DNA of the CDR3 is TGCAGCGTTGTCGACCGAGTGAACACTGAAGCTTTCTTT. This gives the protein CSVVDRVNTEAFF.

This clonotype was counted a few times. The V call is TRBV6-2 or TRBV6-3, the J call TRBJ2-7; either TRBD1 or TRBD2 may supply D (5 bases each). Germline CDR1 and CDR2: MNHEY and SVGEGT. With 6 bases removed from V and 6 bases from J, the gap between germline ends came to 15 bases. This CDR3 is 13 amino acids long. The CDR3, as DNA: TGTGCCAGCAGCCGGGGCTTTAGGGGCGAGCAGTACTTC. This translates into CASSRGFRGEQYF.

This clonotype was seen only a few times. The rearrangement links TRBV7-9 to TRBJ2-1, with no clear D. CDR3 length: 13 amino acids. Per the germline V gene, CDR1 is SEHNR and CDR2 is FQNEAQ (reference sequence). Trimming cost V 3 bases and J 5 bases, with 8 bases left between them. Here the CDR3 reads CASSFGFHNEQFF. CDR3 sequence (DNA): TGTGCCAGCAGCTTTGGTTTCCACAATGAGCAGTTCTTC.

The sample holds many counts of this clonotype. The chain is built from TRBV7-9 and TRBJ2-1, with TRBD2 identical over 10 bases. The germline gives CDR1 SEHNR, CDR2 FQNEAQ (reference sequence). The junction had 9 bases not matched to a gene; V was cut back by 0 bases and J by 16 bases. CDR3 size: 14 residues. As DNA, the CDR3 is TGTGCCAGCAGCTTAGCTACTAGCGGGGATCCCCTTTTCTTC. Amino acid sequence: CASSLATSGDPLFF.

The sample holds many counts of this clonotype. The chain carries TRBV12-3 or TRBV12-4 and TRBJ2-7, with TRBD1 matching 9 bases. V gave up 4 bases and J gave up 0 bases; unmatched junction bases: 7. This CDR3 contains 16 residues. The CDR3 DNA follows: TGTGCCAGCAGTTCCTTCGGGACAGGGAACTCCTACGAGCAGTACTTC. Translation gives CASSSFGTGNSYEQYF.

This clonotype occurred many times. The chain recombines TRBV10-3 with TRBJ2-7, with D possibly matching TRBD2 (5 bases). Trimming took off 3 bases at V and 1 base at J, with 7 bases between the two ends. Germline V CDR1 and CDR2: ENHRY, SYGVKD. The CDR3 is made up of 13 amino acids. For the CDR3, the DNA is TGTGCCATCAGTGACGGGGTATCCTACGAGCAGTACTTC. As protein: CAISDGVSYEQYF.

The rearrangement joins TRBV28 to TRBJ2-7; 9 bases match TRBD2. V was clipped by 7 bases and J by 2 bases; unmatched bases: 9. The CDR3 runs to 15 residues. Looked up from germline, CDR1 is MDHEN and CDR2 is SYDVKM. The CDR3 DNA reads TGTGCCAGCAAACGGTCTAGCGGGATAACCTACGAGCAGTACTTC. Protein product: CASKRSSGITYEQYF.

This clonotype was counted at least ten times. The chain uses TRBV7-3 and TRBJ2-5; the match to TRBD2 covers 11 bases. Losses at the gene ends were 4 bases for V and 3 bases for J; bases not matched to a gene: 4. The CDR3 is 15 amino acids. Per germline, CDR1 SGHTA and CDR2 FQGTGA. CDR3 protein: CASSSPGLAEETQYF. The CDR3 DNA reads TGTGCCAGCAGCTCCCCGGGACTAGCGGAAGAGACCCAGTACTTC.

This clonotype was counted a few times. This chain joins TRBV6-2 or TRBV6-3 and TRBJ1-2, with D possibly TRBD1 on 5 matching bases. V was shortened by 6 bases and J by 10 bases, with 18 bases between the two germline ends. CDR1 and CDR2 from the germline V gene are MNHEY and SVGEGT. This CDR3 comprises 13 residues. CDR3: CASSLRRQGVYTF. CDR3 in DNA: TGTGCCAGCAGCCTCCGCAGGCAGGGCGTCTACACCTTC.

This clonotype has a count of ten or more. This sequence joins TRBV5-1 and TRBJ2-3, with D possibly being TRBD1 or TRBD2 (5 bases each). The CDR3 consists of 13 residues. CDR1 and CDR2 (germline): SGHRS, YFSETQ. The V end was cut by 4 bases, the J end by 4 bases, with 10 bases between. CDR3 loop: CASSAGTPDTQYF. In DNA, the CDR3 is TGCGCCAGCAGCGCTGGGACCCCAGATACGCAGTATTTT. Complete variable domain (other parts from reference TRBV5-1 and TRBJ2-3): KAGVTQTPRYLIKTRGQQVTLSCSPISGHRSVSWYQQTPGQGLQFLFEYFSETQRNKGNFPGRFSGRQFSNSRSEMNVSTLELGDSALYLCASSAGTPDTQYFGPGTRLTVL.

The CDR3 reads CASSVTGNTEAFF. The CDR3 DNA is TGTGCCAGCAGCGTAACAGGGAACACTGAAGCTTTCTTT. The genes are TRBV9 and TRBJ1-1; perhaps TRBD1 as D (5 bases). This CDR3 has 13 amino acids. The germline V and J ends were trimmed by 1 base and 1 base, with 5 bases remaining between them. Per germline, CDR1 SGDLS and CDR2 YYNGEE.

The chain joins TRBV19 to TRBJ2-7; D may be TRBD1 or TRBD2 (5 bases each). Germline V CDR1 and CDR2: LNHDA, SQIVND (reference sequence). The CDR3 consists of 14 residues. Between the trimmed V and J ends, which lost 6 bases and 1 base, there was a span of 13 bases. CDR3 region: CASSPLGESYEQYF. CDR3 coding DNA: TGTGCCAGTAGCCCGCTGGGGGAATCCTACGAGCAGTACTTC.